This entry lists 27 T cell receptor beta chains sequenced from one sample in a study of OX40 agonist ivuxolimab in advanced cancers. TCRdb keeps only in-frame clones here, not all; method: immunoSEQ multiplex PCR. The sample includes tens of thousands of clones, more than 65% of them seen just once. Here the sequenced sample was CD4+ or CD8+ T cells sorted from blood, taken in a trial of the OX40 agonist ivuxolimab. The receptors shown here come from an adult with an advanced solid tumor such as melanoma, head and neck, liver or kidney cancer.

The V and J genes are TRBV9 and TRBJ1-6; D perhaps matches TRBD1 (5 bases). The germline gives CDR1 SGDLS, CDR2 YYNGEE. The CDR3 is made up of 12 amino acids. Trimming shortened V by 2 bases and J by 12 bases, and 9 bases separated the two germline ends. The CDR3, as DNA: TGTGCCAGCAGCGTTGGGGGTGTACCCCTCCACTTT. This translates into CASSVGGVPLHF.

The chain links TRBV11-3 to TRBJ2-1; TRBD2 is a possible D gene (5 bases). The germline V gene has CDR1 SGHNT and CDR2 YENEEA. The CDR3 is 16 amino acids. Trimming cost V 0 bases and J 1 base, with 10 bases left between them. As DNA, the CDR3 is TGTGCCAGCAGCTTAGATACTCTAGCTTCCTACAATGAGCAGTTCTTC. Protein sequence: CASSLDTLASYNEQFF.

Here the CDR3 DNA reads TGTGCCAGCAGCTCGCCTACAGTTGGGCTTGCGGATGGCTACACCTTC. Amino acid sequence: CASSSPTVGLADGYTF. The gene calls are TRBV5-4 and TRBJ1-2; D not resolved. Germline V lookup: CDR1 SGHNT, CDR2 YYREEE (reference sequence). Trimming took off 3 bases at V and 6 bases at J, with 21 bases between the two ends. The CDR3 spans 16 residues. The complete variable domain, with remaining parts taken from reference TRBV5-4 and TRBJ1-2, reads ETGVTQSPTHLIKTRGQQVTLRCSSQSGHNTVSWYQQALGQGPQFIFQYYREEENGRGNFPPRFSGLQFPNYSSELNVNALELDDSALYLCASSSPTVGLADGYTFGSGTRLTVV.

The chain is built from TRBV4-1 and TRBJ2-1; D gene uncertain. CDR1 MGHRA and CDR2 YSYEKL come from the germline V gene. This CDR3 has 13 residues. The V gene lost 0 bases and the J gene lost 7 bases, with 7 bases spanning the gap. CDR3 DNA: TGCGCCAGCAGCCAAGAAACGTGGAATGAGCAGTTCTTC. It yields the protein CASSQETWNEQFF.

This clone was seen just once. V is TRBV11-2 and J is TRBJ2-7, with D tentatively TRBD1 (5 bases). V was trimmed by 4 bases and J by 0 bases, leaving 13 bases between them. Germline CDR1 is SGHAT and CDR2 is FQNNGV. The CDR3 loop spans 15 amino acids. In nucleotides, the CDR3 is TGTGCCAGCAGCTGGGGCCAGACAAGCTCCTACGAGCAGTACTTC. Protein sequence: CASSWGQTSSYEQYF. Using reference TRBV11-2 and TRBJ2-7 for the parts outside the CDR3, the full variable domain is EAGVAQSPRYKIIEKRQSVAFWCNPISGHATLYWYQQILGQGPKLLIQFQNNGVVDDSQLPKDRFSAERLKGVDSTLKIQPAKLEDSAVYLCASSWGQTSSYEQYFGPGTRLTVT.

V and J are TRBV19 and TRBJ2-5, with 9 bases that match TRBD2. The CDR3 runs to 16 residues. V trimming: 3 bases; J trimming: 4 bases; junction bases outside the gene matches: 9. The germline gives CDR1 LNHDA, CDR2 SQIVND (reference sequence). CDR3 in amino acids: CASSISVAGEGETQYF. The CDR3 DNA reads TGTGCCAGTAGTATTTCGGTAGCGGGGGAGGGAGAGACCCAGTACTTC.

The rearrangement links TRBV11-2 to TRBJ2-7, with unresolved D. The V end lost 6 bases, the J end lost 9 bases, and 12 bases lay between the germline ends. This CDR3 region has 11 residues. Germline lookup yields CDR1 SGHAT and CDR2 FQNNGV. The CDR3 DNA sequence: TGTGCCAGCAGTCACCCTACGGTGCAGTACTTC. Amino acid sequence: CASSHPTVQYF.

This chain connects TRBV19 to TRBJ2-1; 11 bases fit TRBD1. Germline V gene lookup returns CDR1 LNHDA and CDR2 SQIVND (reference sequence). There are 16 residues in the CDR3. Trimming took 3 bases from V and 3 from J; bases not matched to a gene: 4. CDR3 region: CASSIGGTGGYNEQFF. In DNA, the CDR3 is TGTGCCAGTAGTATTGGAGGGACAGGGGGCTACAATGAGCAGTTCTTC.

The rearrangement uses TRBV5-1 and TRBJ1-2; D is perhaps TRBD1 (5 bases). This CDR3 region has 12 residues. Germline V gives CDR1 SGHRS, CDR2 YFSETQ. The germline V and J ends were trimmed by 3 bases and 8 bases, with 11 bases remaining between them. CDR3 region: CASSSFRQGYTF. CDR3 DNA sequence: TGCGCCAGCAGCTCTTTTCGACAGGGCTACACCTTC.

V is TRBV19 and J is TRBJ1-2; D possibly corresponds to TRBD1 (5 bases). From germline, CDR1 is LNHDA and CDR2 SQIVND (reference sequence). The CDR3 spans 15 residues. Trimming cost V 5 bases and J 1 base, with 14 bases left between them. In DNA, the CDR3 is TGTGCCAGTAGTCCTCGACAGTTAGGTAACTATGGCTACACCTTC. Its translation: CASSPRQLGNYGYTF.

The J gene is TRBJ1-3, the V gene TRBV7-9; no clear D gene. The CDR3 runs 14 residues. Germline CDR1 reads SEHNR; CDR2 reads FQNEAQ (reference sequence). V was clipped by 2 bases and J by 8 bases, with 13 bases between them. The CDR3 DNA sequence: TGTGCCAGCAGCTTACGGGCATATCGGGACACCATATATTTT. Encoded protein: CASSLRAYRDTIYF.

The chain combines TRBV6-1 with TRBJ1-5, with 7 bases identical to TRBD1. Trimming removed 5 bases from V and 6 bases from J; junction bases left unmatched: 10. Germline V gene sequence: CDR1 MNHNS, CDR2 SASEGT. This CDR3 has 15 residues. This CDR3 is CASSPQRQGAQPQHF. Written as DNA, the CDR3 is TGTGCCAGCAGTCCGCAACGACAGGGCGCTCAGCCCCAGCATTTT.

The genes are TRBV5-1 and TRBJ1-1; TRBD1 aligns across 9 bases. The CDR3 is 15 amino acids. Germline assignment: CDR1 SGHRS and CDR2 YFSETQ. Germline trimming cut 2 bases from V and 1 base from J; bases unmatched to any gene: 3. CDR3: CASSFTGGWNTEAFF. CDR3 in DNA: TGCGCCAGCAGCTTTACAGGGGGCTGGAACACTGAAGCTTTCTTT.

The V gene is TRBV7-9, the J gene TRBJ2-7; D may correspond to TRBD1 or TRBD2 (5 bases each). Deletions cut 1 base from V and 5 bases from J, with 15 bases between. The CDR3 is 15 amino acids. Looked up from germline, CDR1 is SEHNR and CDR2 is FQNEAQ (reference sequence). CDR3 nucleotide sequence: TGTGCCAGCAGCTTAGTTGTTGGGGGTTTCCACGAGCAGTACTTC. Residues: CASSLVVGGFHEQYF.

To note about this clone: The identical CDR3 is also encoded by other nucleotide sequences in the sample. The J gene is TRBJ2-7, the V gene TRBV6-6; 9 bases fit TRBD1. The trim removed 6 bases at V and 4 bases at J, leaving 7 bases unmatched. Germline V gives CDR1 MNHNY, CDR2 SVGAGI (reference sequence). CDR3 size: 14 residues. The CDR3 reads CASSKDRGVYEQYF. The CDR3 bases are TGTGCCAGCAGCAAGGACAGGGGCGTGTACGAGCAGTACTTC.

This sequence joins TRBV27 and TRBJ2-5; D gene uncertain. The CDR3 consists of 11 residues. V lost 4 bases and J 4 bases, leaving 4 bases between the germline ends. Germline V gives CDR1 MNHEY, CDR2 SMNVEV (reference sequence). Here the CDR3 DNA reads TGTGCCAGCAGTTCAGGAGAGACCCAGTACTTC. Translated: CASSSGETQYF.

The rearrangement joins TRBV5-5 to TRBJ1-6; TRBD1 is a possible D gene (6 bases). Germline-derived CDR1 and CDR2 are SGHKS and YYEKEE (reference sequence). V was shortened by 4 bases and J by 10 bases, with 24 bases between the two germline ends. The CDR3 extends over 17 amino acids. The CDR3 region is CASSPHPREGERSPLHF. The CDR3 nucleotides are TGTGCCAGCAGCCCACACCCCCGGGAGGGGGAAAGATCACCCCTCCACTTT.

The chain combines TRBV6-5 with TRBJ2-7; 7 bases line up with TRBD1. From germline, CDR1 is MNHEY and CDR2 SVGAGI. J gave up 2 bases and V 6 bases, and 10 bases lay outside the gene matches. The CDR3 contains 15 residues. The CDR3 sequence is CASRVHRGGTYEQYF. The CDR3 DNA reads TGTGCCAGCAGAGTTCACAGGGGTGGCACCTACGAGCAGTACTTC.

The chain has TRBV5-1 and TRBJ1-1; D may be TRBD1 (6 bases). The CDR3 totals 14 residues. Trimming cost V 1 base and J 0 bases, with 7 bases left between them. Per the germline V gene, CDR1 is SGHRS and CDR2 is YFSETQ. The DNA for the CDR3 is TGCGCCAGCAGCTTGACAGGGATGAACACTGAAGCTTTCTTT. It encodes CASSLTGMNTEAFF.

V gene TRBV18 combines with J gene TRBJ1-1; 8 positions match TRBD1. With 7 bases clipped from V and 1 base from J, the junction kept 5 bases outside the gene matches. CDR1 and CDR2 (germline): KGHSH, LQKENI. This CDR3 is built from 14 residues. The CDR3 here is CASFAGTGNTEAFF. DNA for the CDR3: TGTGCCAGCTTTGCCGGGACAGGGAACACTGAAGCTTTCTTT. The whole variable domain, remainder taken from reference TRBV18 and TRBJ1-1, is NAGVMQNPRHLVRRRGQEARLRCSPMKGHSHVYWYRQLPEEGLKFMVYLQKENIIDESGMPKERFSAEFPKEGPSILRIQQVVRGDSAAYFCASFAGTGNTEAFFGQGTRLTVV.

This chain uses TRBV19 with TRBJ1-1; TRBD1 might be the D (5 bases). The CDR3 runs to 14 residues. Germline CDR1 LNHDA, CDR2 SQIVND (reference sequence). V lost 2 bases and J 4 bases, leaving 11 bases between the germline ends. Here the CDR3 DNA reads TGTGCCAGTAGTATATCGGGGGTCGTCACTGAAGCTTTCTTT. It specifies CASSISGVVTEAFF.

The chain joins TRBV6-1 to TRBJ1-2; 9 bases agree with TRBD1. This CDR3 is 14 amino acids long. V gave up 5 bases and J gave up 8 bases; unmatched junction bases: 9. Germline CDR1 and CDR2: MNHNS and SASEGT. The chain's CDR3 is CASSLQGASDGYTF. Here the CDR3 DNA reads TGTGCCAGCAGTTTACAGGGGGCTTCCGACGGCTACACCTTC.

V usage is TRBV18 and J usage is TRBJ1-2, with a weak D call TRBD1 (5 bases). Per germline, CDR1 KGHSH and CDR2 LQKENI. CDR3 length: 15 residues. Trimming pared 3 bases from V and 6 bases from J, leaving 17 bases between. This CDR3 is CASSPSEGLKDGYTF. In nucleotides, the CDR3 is TGTGCCAGCTCACCCTCGGAGGGACTCAAAGATGGCTACACCTTC.

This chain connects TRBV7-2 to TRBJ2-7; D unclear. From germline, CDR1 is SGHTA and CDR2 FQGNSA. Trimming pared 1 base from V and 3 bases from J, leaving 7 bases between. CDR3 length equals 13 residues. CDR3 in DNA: TGTGCCAGCAGCTTAGTGGGCGGCTACGAGCAGTACTTC. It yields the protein CASSLVGGYEQYF.

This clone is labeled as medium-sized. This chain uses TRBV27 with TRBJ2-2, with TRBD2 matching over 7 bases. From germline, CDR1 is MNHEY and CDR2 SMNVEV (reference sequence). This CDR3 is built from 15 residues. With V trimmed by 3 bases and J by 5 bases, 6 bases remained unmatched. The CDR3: CASSLGGFSTGELFF. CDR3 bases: TGTGCCAGCAGTTTGGGAGGGTTCTCGACCGGGGAGCTGTTTTTT.

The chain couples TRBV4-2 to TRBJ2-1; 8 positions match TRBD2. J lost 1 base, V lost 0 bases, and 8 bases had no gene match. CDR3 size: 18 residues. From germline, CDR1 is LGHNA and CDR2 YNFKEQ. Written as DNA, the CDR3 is TGTGCCAGCAGCCAAGATGGGCAAGCGGGAGTATCCTACAATGAGCAGTTCTTC. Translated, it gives CASSQDGQAGVSYNEQFF.

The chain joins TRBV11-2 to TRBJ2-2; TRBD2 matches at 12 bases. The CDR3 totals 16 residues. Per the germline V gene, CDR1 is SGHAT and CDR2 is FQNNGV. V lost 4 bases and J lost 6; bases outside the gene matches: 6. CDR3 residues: CASSSPTSGRAGELFF. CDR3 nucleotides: TGTGCCAGCAGCTCACCGACTAGCGGGAGAGCCGGGGAGCTGTTTTTT.